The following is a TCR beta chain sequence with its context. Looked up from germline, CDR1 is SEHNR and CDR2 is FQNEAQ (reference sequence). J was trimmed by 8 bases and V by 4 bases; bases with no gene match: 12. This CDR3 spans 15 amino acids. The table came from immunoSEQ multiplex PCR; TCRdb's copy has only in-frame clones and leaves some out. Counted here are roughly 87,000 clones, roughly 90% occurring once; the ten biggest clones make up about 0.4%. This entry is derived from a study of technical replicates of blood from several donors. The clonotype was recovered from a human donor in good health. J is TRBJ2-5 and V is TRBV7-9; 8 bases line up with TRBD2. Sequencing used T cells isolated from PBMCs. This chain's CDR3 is CASSSTSGLGGTQYF. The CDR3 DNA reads TGTGCCAGCAGCTCAACTAGCGGCCTCGGGGGTACCCAGTACTTC. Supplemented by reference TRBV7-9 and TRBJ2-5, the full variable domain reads DTGVSQNPRHKITKRGQNVTFRCDPISEHNRLYWYRQTLGQGPEFLTYFQNEAQLEKSRLLSDRFSAERPKGSFSTLEIQRTEQGDSAMYLCASSSTSGLGGTQYFGPGTRLLVL.